One and the same sample provided the 2 T cell receptor beta chains below, sequenced in a study of OX40 agonist ivuxolimab in advanced cancers. Libraries were prepared by immunoSEQ multiplex PCR; TCRdb keeps only in-frame clonotypes and omits some of them. The sample has tens of thousands of clones; more than 70% are singletons. Sequenced material: CD4+ or CD8+ T cells sorted from blood, taken in a trial of the OX40 agonist ivuxolimab. All receptors derive from an adult with an advanced solid tumor such as melanoma, head and neck, liver or kidney cancer.

In this sample, this clone turned up a few times. The rearrangement uses TRBV28 and TRBJ1-3; the D is unclear. The V and J ends lost 6 bases and 4 bases respectively, with 10 bases between them. The CDR3 extends over 13 amino acids. Looked up from germline, CDR1 is MDHEN and CDR2 is SYDVKM. The CDR3 sequence is CASSVNAGNTIYF. In DNA form, the CDR3 reads TGTGCCAGCAGCGTAAATGCAGGAAACACCATATATTTT.

The chain recombines TRBV4-2 with TRBJ2-1; no clear D gene. Trimming left V 0 bases short and J 0 bases short, with 9 bases between. CDR3 length: 16 amino acids. Germline-derived CDR1 and CDR2 are LGHNA and YNFKEQ. DNA for the CDR3: TGTGCCAGCAGCCAAGATAGATCAAGCTCCTACAATGAGCAGTTCTTC. Translated, it gives CASSQDRSSSYNEQFF.